This passage covers 18 T cell receptor beta chains from one sample sequenced in a study of blood T cell repertoires in COVID-19. Clones were sequenced by immunoSEQ multiplex PCR, and TCRdb holds only the in-frame ones, with some missing. The sample carries more than 100,000 clones, roughly 89% recorded once. The sequencing input was peripheral blood. The receptor set was obtained from a woman between 55 and 75 years old with COVID-19, enrolled during active disease.

V and J are TRBV4-3 and TRBJ1-5, with D maybe TRBD1 (5 bases). Germline CDR1 LGHNA, CDR2 YSLEER. The CDR3 runs to 15 residues. Trimming cost V 0 bases and J 4 bases, with 10 bases left between them. The CDR3 protein is CASSQDPGKNQPQHF. The DNA for the CDR3 is TGCGCCAGCAGCCAAGATCCAGGGAAAAATCAGCCCCAGCATTTT.

The chain couples TRBV29-1 to TRBJ1-1, with D maybe TRBD1 (6 bases). The germline CDR1 and CDR2 sequences are SQVTM and ANQGSEA. This CDR3 is built from 13 residues. The V and J ends lost 4 bases and 1 base respectively, with 10 bases between them. The CDR3: CSVVEGGNTEAFF. CDR3 DNA sequence: TGCAGCGTTGTAGAGGGGGGGAACACTGAAGCTTTCTTT. The full variable domain, rest sourced from reference TRBV29-1 and TRBJ1-1, is SAVISQKPSRDICQRGTSLTIQCQVDSQVTMMFWYRQQPGQSLTLIATANQGSEATYESGFVIDKFPISRPNLTFSTLTVSNMSPEDSSIYLCSVVEGGNTEAFFGQGTRLTVV.

The gene calls are TRBV5-1 and TRBJ1-2, with D perhaps TRBD1 (6 bases). Trimming left V 0 bases short and J 2 bases short, with 17 bases between. CDR1 and CDR2 (germline): SGHRS, YFSETQ. CDR3 length: 17 residues. The CDR3 is CASSLGYGGSMNYGYTF. CDR3 nucleotides: TGCGCCAGCAGCTTGGGATATGGGGGCAGTATGAACTATGGCTACACCTTC.

This clone has only one observation. This chain uses TRBV19 with TRBJ1-5, with 7 nucleotides matching TRBD1. The V segment lost 5 bases and the J segment 5 bases; nucleotides outside the gene matches: 9. In germline, CDR1 is LNHDA, CDR2 SQIVND (reference sequence). The CDR3 is made up of 15 amino acids. The CDR3 protein is CASSPPDRVDQPQHF. The CDR3 DNA reads as TGTGCCAGTAGTCCCCCCGACAGGGTGGATCAGCCCCAGCATTTT. The full variable domain, completed using reference TRBV19 and TRBJ1-5, is DGGITQSPKYLFRKEGQNVTLSCEQNLNHDAMYWYRQDPGQGLRLIYYSQIVNDFQKGDIAEGYSVSREKKESFPLTVTSAQKNPTAFYLCASSPPDRVDQPQHFGDGTRLSIL.

The chain employs TRBV25-1 and TRBJ1-6; tentatively, D is TRBD1 (5 bases). V was clipped by 9 bases and J by 7 bases, with 16 bases between them. CDR1 is MGHDK, CDR2 SYGVNS, per germline. This CDR3 is built from 14 residues. The CDR3 nucleotides read TGTGCCAGTACCCCGGGACTGAGGAATTCACCCCTCCACTTT. Translating gives CASTPGLRNSPLHF.

This chain uses TRBV7-9 with TRBJ1-2; D is undetermined. Germline loops: CDR1 SEHNR, CDR2 FQNEAQ (reference sequence). This CDR3 is built from 19 residues. Trimming pared 2 bases from V and 1 base from J, leaving 23 bases between. CDR3 sequence (DNA): TGTGCCAGCAGCTTACGGAGGGTAGGCAGTCCAATACTTAACTATGGCTACACCTTC. Its translation: CASSLRRVGSPILNYGYTF.

The chain links TRBV29-1 to TRBJ1-3, with D hard to call. The CDR3 length is 12 residues. Germline V gene lookup returns CDR1 SQVTM and CDR2 ANQGSEA. V shed 7 bases and J shed 0 bases, with 7 bases lying between them. The CDR3 spells CSAGISGNTIYF. CDR3 DNA sequence: TGCAGCGCCGGGATCTCTGGAAACACCATATATTTT.

V usage is TRBV5-4 and J usage is TRBJ2-2; no firm D call. Germline CDR1 and CDR2: SGHNT and YYREEE (reference sequence). V lost 0 bases to trimming and J lost 7 bases, with 7 bases between them. This CDR3 is built from 13 residues. CDR3: CASSLDSIGELFF. CDR3 coding DNA: TGTGCCAGCAGCTTGGACTCTATCGGGGAGCTGTTTTTT. The variable domain in full, completed from reference TRBV5-4 and TRBJ2-2, reads ETGVTQSPTHLIKTRGQQVTLRCSSQSGHNTVSWYQQALGQGPQFIFQYYREEENGRGNFPPRFSGLQFPNYSSELNVNALELDDSALYLCASSLDSIGELFFGEGSRLTVL.

The chain uses TRBV3-1 (or the pseudogene TRBV3-2) and TRBJ2-3, with D perhaps matching TRBD1 (5 bases). The CDR3 has 15 residues. Germline CDR1 and CDR2: LGHDT and YNNKEL (reference sequence). Trimming left V 4 bases short and J 0 bases short, with 11 bases between. The CDR3: CASSPGQASTDTQYF. Written as DNA, the CDR3 is TGTGCCAGCAGCCCTGGACAAGCAAGCACAGATACGCAGTATTTT.

This clone has ten or more counts. This chain connects TRBV19 to TRBJ1-6; D gene uncertain. The germline CDR1 and CDR2 sequences are LNHDA and SQIVND (reference sequence). With 3 bases removed from V and 7 bases from J, the gap between germline ends came to 16 bases. CDR3 length equals 16 residues. This chain's CDR3 is CASSISGSLGNSPLHF. The DNA of the CDR3 is TGTGCCAGTAGTATTTCAGGCTCGCTCGGCAATTCACCCCTCCACTTT.

This rearrangement joins TRBV14 to TRBJ2-2; 11 bases agree with TRBD2. The ends lost 4 bases at V and 4 bases at J; junction bases unmatched: 8. Germline-derived CDR1 and CDR2 are SGHDN and FVKESK. The CDR3 covers 17 residues. CDR3 sequence: CASSPTSGGRFTGELFF. CDR3 nucleotide sequence: TGTGCCAGCAGCCCTACTAGCGGGGGAAGGTTCACCGGGGAGCTGTTTTTT. Full variable domain (remainder filled in from reference TRBV14 and TRBJ2-2): EAGVTQFPSHSVIEKGQTVTLRCDPISGHDNLYWYRRVMGKEIKFLLHFVKESKQDESGMPNNRFLAERTGGTYSTLKVQPAELEDSGVYFCASSPTSGGRFTGELFFGEGSRLTVL.

J is TRBJ2-7 and V is TRBV14; 8 bases map to TRBD1. The germline CDR1 and CDR2 sequences are SGHDN and FVKESK. V dropped 5 bases and J dropped 3; count of bases not matched to a gene: 15. This CDR3 spans 17 amino acids. The CDR3 DNA sequence: TGTGCCAGCAGCAAAAGAATTTCCGGGACAGGCATCTACGAGCAGTACTTC. Amino acids: CASSKRISGTGIYEQYF.

This clone was observed a single time. CDR3 sequence: CASSQNPGQGSKFETQYF. In DNA form, the CDR3 reads TGCGCCAGCAGCCAGAATCCGGGACAGGGGTCCAAGTTTGAGACCCAGTACTTC. The V gene is TRBV4-1, the J gene TRBJ2-5; 10 nucleotides align to TRBD1. Trimming cost V 3 bases and J 5 bases; bases outside gene matches: 15. The CDR3 has 18 residues. In germline, CDR1 is MGHRA, CDR2 YSYEKL.

The CDR3 reads CAWSVTSYNEQFF. In nucleotides, the CDR3 is TGTGCCTGGAGTGTTACGAGCTACAATGAGCAGTTCTTC. The chain employs TRBV30 and TRBJ2-1; D gene uncertain. The CDR3 runs 13 residues. Germline V gene sequence: CDR1 GTSNPN, CDR2 SVGIG (reference sequence). Deletions cut 0 bases from V and 3 bases from J, with 6 bases between.

J is TRBJ2-3 and V is TRBV9, with a tentative D call TRBD1 (5 bases). The germline V gene has CDR1 SGDLS and CDR2 YYNGEE. The germline V and J ends were trimmed by 4 bases and 5 bases, with 11 bases remaining between them. The CDR3 spans 13 residues. CDR3 in amino acids: CASSPRDVDTQYF. Written as DNA, the CDR3 is TGTGCCAGCAGCCCCAGGGATGTAGATACGCAGTATTTT.

The chain carries TRBV11-2 and TRBJ1-6; 11 nucleotides align to TRBD1. The germline gives CDR1 SGHAT, CDR2 FQNNGV. J was trimmed by 11 bases and V by 5 bases; bases with no gene match: 11. The CDR3 has 16 residues. The CDR3 DNA follows: TGTGCCAGCAGCCCGAGATGGACAGGGGGCAGTACACCCCTCCACTTT. This sequence encodes CASSPRWTGGSTPLHF.

The chain uses TRBV6-5 and TRBJ2-7, with D perhaps matching TRBD1 (7 bases). CDR1 is MNHEY and CDR2 is SVGAGI in the germline V gene. The germline V and J ends were trimmed by 3 bases and 3 bases, with 12 bases remaining between them. CDR3 length: 14 amino acids. This CDR3 reads CASSYGGGFYEQYF. The CDR3 DNA follows: TGTGCCAGCAGTTATGGAGGGGGCTTCTACGAGCAGTACTTC.

J is TRBJ1-2 and V is TRBV30; 8 bases map to TRBD1. This CDR3 has 18 residues. With 3 bases clipped from V and 3 bases from J, the junction kept 18 bases outside the gene matches. The V gene's germline CDR1 is GTSNPN and CDR2 SVGIG (reference sequence). The CDR3 coding sequence is TGTGCCTGGAGAACCCCGGGACAGGTTAAGTTGAAGGACTATGGCTACACCTTC. Amino acids: CAWRTPGQVKLKDYGYTF.